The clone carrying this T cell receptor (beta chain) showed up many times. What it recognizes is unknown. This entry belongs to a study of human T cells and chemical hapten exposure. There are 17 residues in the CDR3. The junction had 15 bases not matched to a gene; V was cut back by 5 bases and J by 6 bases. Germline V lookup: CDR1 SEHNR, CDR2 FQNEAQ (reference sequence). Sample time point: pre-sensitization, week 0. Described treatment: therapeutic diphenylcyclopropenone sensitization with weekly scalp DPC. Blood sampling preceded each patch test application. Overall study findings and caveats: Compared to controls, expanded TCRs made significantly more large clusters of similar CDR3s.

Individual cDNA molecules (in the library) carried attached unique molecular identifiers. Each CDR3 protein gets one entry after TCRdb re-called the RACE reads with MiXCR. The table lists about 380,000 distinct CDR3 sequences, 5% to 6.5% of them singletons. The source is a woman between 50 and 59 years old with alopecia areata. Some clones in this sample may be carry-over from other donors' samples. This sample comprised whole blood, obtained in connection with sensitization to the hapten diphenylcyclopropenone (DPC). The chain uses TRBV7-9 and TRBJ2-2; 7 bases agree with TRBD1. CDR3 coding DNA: TGTGCCAGCAGCCTCCCAGACAGGGAAGGAAACCCCGGGGAGCTGTTTTTT. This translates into CASSLPDREGNPGELFF.